The following is a T cell receptor beta chain sequence with its context. Its specificity is unknown. Aged about 6 to 90, donors were systemically healthy Caucasians from Russia. Researchers collected about 9.7 milliliters of peripheral blood from every single donor. Isolation recovered at least 6.5 million PBMCs from every sample. The record originates from a study of blood T cells in healthy people across ages. Study results and caveats: Samples with more naive T cells showed higher observed beta diversity.

Sample-barcoded 5' priming and a J-beta primer mix drove a second PCR of roughly 6 to 12 cycles. Via MiXCR, TCRdb re-called the 5' RACE reads, giving one row per CDR3 protein. The data contain some 1.6 million distinct CDR3 sequences, 30% to 40% of them singletons. Germline CDR1 MDHEN, CDR2 SYDVKM. This CDR3 spans 14 amino acids. V was trimmed by 2 bases and J by 5 bases, leaving 10 bases between them. Sequencing was carried out using blood. The sequence was collected from a woman aged 25 to 39 in good health. This chain links TRBV28 with TRBJ2-1; D is uncertain. In DNA, the CDR3 is TGTGCCAGCAGTTTAATCATGAGCGACAATGAGCAGTTCTTC. Translation gives CASSLIMSDNEQFF.